This T cell receptor beta chain is drawn from a study of identical twins (dated by TCRdb to about 2016). Study-wide context: TCR alpha and beta repertoires from monozygotic twins, unrelated adults of various ages and cord blood were deep-sequenced to test whether fetal clonotypes persist. To rule out contamination, the twin experiments were replicated at different times with different library preparation protocols.

CDR1 and CDR2 (ENHRY, SYGVKD) derive from the germline V gene. Including the terminal cysteine and phenylalanine, the CDR3 comprises 16 residues. Only CDR3 DNA remains: 48 bases, in frame from the first base. After removal of 10 bases from V and 4 bases from J, the junction retains 13 bases not matched to a gene. A remark on this clonotype: It lacks a known antigen. No much larger clone exists at a distance of one base, and base qualities are not known.

The library was generated by 5' RACE. Sequencer: Illumina HiSeq 2000. A universal primer binding site was introduced by template switching, and a unique molecular identifier was present in the final cDNA, enabling accurate counting of TCR cDNA molecules. Specific primers in the conserved constant-segment region were used to synthesize first-strand cDNA for the TCR alpha and beta chains. To control for contamination, every cDNA library was double barcoded, receiving both a SMART-Mk sample barcode and Illumina barcodes. TruSeq adapter sequences and Illumina sample barcodes were added in two successive PCR steps. Sequencing of the TCR alpha and beta cDNA libraries was done on the Illumina HiSeq platform using custom primers. The authors processed their data as follows. Raw reads were processed with MiGEC to extract unique molecular identifiers, and MiXCR was used to determine CDR3 positions. Recombination models were inferred per individual with the repgenHMM and IGoR tools using an EM algorithm. The tcR package in R was used for shared clonotype analysis, with sharing normalized by the product of cloneset sizes. To study raw recombination free of thymic and clonal selection effects, out-of-frame nonproductive sequences were analyzed. TCRdb applied fastp at Q25 and MiXCR to the public reads, then kept only in-frame beta chains. Each record represents a unique CDR3 protein, reported with the most common genes and DNA among its rows. TCRdb's processing, not the authors', yielded these V and J calls. This sample comprises 400,000 or so distinct CDR3 sequences, roughly 9% of them detected only once. The ten largest clonotypes hold under 9.5% of the sample.

Every donor was a healthy Caucasian. The study also sequenced three unrelated non-twin adults: a male aged 18 to 29, a male aged 50 to 60 and a female aged 50 to 60. Miltenyi CD45RO+ enrichment and human naive T-cell isolation kits were used to isolate memory (CD45RO+) and naive T cells from PBMC. Study-level results and caveats: Zero-insertion analyses could be partly confounded by invariant T cells such as MAIT and iNKT, though diverse VJ usage argued against such confounding for most clonotypes. Out-of-frame TCR alpha sharing in monozygotic twins was systematically underestimated by recombination models, whereas sharing between unrelated individuals was in agreement with the recombination models. Because the same donors could not be followed over many years, the conclusions depended on cross-sectional statistical analysis. In beta out-of-frame sequences, excess twin sharing was weaker, because having fewer shared sequences lowered the signal-to-noise ratio. Abundant cord blood beta clonotypes had fewer insertions, young adult naive repertoires showed a similar but weaker trend, and memory repertoires showed no such trend. Compared with coincidental sharing between unrelated individuals, an excess of low generation-probability sequences was observed among out-of-frame TCR alpha sequences shared between twins.

The sequenced sample was naive T cells sorted from blood. The cell subset or site label, read with the paper, signifies: cells isolated with a human naive T-cell isolation kit. The origin of this receptor is a woman in her fifties or sixties in good health. The chain uses TRBV10-3 and TRBJ2-2; 9 bases in the junction line up with TRBD2. The CDR3 here reads CASAGLAGQSTGELFF. The sequenced DNA is TGTGCCAGCGCCGGGCTAGCGGGACAGAGCACCGGGGAGCTGTTTTTT.